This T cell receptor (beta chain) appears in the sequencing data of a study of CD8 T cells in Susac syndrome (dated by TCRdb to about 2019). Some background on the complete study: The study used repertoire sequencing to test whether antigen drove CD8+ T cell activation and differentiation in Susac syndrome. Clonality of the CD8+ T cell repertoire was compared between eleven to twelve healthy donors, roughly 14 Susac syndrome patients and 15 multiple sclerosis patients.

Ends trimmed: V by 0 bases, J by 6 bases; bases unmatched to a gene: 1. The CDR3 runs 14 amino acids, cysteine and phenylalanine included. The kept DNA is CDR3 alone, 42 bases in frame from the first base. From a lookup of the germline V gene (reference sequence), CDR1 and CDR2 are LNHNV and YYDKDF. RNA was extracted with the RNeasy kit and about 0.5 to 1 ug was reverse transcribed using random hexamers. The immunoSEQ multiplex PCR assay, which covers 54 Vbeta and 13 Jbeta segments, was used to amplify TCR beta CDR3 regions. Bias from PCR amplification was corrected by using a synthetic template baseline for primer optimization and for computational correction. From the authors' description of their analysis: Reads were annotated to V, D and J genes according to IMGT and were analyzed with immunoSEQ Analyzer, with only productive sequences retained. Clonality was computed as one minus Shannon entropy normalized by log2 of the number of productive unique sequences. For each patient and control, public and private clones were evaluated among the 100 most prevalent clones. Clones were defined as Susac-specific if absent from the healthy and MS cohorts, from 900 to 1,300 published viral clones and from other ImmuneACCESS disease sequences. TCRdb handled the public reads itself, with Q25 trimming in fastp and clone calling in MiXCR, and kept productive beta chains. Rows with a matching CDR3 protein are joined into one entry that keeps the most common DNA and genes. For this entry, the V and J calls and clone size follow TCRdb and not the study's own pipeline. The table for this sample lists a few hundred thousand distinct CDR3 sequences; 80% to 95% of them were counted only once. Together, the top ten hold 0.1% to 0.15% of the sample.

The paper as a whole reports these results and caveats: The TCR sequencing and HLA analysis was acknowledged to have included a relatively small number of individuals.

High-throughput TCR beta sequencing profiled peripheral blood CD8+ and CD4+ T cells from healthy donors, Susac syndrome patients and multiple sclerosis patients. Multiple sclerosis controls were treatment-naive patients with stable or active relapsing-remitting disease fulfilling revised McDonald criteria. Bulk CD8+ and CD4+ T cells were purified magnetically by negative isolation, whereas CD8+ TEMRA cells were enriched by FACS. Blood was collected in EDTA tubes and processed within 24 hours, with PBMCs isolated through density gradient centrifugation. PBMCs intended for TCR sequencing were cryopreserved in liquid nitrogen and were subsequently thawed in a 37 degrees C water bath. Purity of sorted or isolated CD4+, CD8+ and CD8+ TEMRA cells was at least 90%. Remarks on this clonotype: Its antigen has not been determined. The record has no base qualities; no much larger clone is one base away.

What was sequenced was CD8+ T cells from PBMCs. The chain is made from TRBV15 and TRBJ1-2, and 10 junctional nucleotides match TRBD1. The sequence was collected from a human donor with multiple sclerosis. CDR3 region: CATSRDGTGDGYTF. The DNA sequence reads TGTGCCACCAGCAGAGATGGGACAGGGGATGGCTACACCTTC.